This T cell receptor (beta chain) emerged from a study of cytomegalovirus exposure and HLA in healthy donors. As for the study in general: The same platform as the approximately 730 first-cohort repertoires was used for the roughly 130 validation repertoires, a later analysis reported. Study outcomes and limitations: The classifier was said to identify cytomegalovirus status with high specificity and sensitivity.

Regarding this clone: The antigen remains undetermined.

Clones were read by immunoSEQ multiplex PCR, and TCRdb kept only the in-frame ones, dropping some. Among 150,000 to 200,000 clones listed, 85% were seen once. Germline CDR1 and CDR2: SEHNR and FQNEAQ (reference sequence). Trimming removed 5 bases from V and 7 bases from J, with 9 bases in between. This CDR3 is built from 12 residues. The rearrangement links TRBV7-9 to TRBJ2-1, with D hard to call. The receptor's source is a man in his late teens or twenties in good health and CMV-seropositive. Sequencing was carried out using PBMCs. In nucleotides, the CDR3 is TGTGCCAGCAGCGAGGTGGGTAATGAGCAGTTCTTC. Residues: CASSEVGNEQFF.